Listed below are T cell receptor beta chains from one sample, sequenced in a study of cytotoxic CD8 clonotypes in ibrutinib-treated CLL. The method was immunoSEQ multiplex PCR; TCRdb's version includes in-frame clones alone and lacks a portion of them. This table has about 140,000 clones, approximately 80% appearing once. Sequenced here: PBMCs, sampled after 12 months of ibrutinib treatment. Receptors originate from a human donor with chronic lymphocytic leukemia. The CDR3 runs from the conserved cysteine through the conserved F or W. The order of the fields is V gene, J gene, clone size, D gene, CDR3 DNA, CDR3 protein. D genes are given only for firm matches. A clone size is listed for some rows: how often the clone was seen (once, few, many), or a class if it is expanded.

V: TRBV5-8
J: TRBJ2-3
size: NA
D: TRBD1
DNA: TGTGCCAGCAGCTATCCAGGGACAGGAGTAGGCACAGATACGCAGTATTTT
CDR3: CASSYPGTGVGTDTQYF

V: TRBV13
J: TRBJ2-7
size: NA
D: NA
DNA: TGTGCCAGCAGCTCCGACAGGAGCTACGAGCAGTACTTC
CDR3: CASSSDRSYEQYF

V: TRBV28
J: TRBJ1-1
size: NA
D: NA
DNA: TGTGCCAGCAGTTCGGGTCTGAACACTGAAGCTTTCTTT
CDR3: CASSSGLNTEAFF

V: TRBV27
J: TRBJ2-7
size: NA
D: NA
DNA: TGTGCCAGCGGCCATCAGGGCCATGGCTACGAGCAGTACTTC
CDR3: CASGHQGHGYEQYF

V: TRBV18
J: TRBJ1-1
size: few
D: NA
DNA: TGTGCCAGCTCACCGGACGCGAAAACAGAAGCTTTCTTT
CDR3: CASSPDAKTEAFF

V: TRBV11-2
J: TRBJ2-5
size: NA
D: NA
DNA: TGTGCCAGCAGCTTAGGGGTAGAGACCCAGTACTTC
CDR3: CASSLGVETQYF

V: TRBV30
J: TRBJ1-5
size: NA
D: NA
DNA: TGTGCCTGGAGTGTAAGGTCAGGGGTGGGGCAGCCCCAGCATTTT
CDR3: CAWSVRSGVGQPQHF

V: TRBV2
J: TRBJ2-7
size: NA
D: TRBD1
DNA: TGTGCCAGCAGGGGGGACAGAGTCTACGAGCAGTACTTC
CDR3: CASRGDRVYEQYF

V: TRBV6-5
J: TRBJ1-1
size: NA
D: NA
DNA: TGTGCCAGCAGTTACTCACCAGGGGATACTGAAGCTTTCTTT
CDR3: CASSYSPGDTEAFF

V: TRBV7-9
J: TRBJ1-4
size: NA
D: NA
DNA: TGTGCCAGCAGTTTTGGACCGAATCAAAATGAAAAACTGTTTTTT
CDR3: CASSFGPNQNEKLFF

V: TRBV11-2
J: TRBJ2-1
size: NA
D: TRBD1
DNA: TGTGCCAGCAGCCCTGGTTCAGGGGGCAATTACAATGAGCAGTTCTTC
CDR3: CASSPGSGGNYNEQFF

V: TRBV5-5
J: TRBJ2-3
size: NA
D: TRBD2
DNA: TGTGCCAGCAGCTTGGTGACTAGCGGAGGCCCTAGCACAGATACGCAGTATTTT
CDR3: CASSLVTSGGPSTDTQYF

V: TRBV5-1
J: TRBJ2-1
size: NA
D: TRBD1
DNA: TGCGCCAGCAGTTCGGGACAGCCGACCTACAATGAGCAGTTCTTC
CDR3: CASSSGQPTYNEQFF

V: TRBV27
J: TRBJ1-5
size: NA
D: NA
DNA: TGTGCCAGCAGTTCATACAGGGATCAGCCCCAGCATTTT
CDR3: CASSSYRDQPQHF

V: TRBV7-2
J: TRBJ2-7
size: NA
D: NA
DNA: TGTGCCAGCAGCTTAGGGACAGTTTACGAGCAGTACTTC
CDR3: CASSLGTVYEQYF

V: TRBV10-3
J: TRBJ1-1
size: NA
D: NA
DNA: TGTGCCATCAGTGACAGGGAGTCGGACACTGAAGCTTTCTTT
CDR3: CAISDRESDTEAFF

V: TRBV2
J: TRBJ2-3
size: NA
D: NA
DNA: TGTGCCAGCAGGTCAGGGGCGTCCACAGATACGCAGTATTTT
CDR3: CASRSGASTDTQYF

V: TRBV6-9
J: TRBJ2-3
size: NA
D: TRBD2
DNA: TGTGCCAGCCTCCCTAGCGGGAGTCGACGTAGCACAGATACGCAGTATTTT
CDR3: CASLPSGSRRSTDTQYF

V: TRBV19
J: TRBJ2-1
size: NA
D: NA
DNA: TGTGCCAGTAGTATACCAAACCTGGCAAATCCCTCCCGGTGGTTCTTC
CDR3: CASSIPNLANPSRWFF

V: TRBV5-1
J: TRBJ1-6
size: NA
D: NA
DNA: TGCGCCAGCAGCTTAGCACCGGGACAAATTAATTCACCCCTCCACTTT
CDR3: CASSLAPGQINSPLHF

V: TRBV28
J: TRBJ1-6
size: few
D: NA
DNA: TGTGCCAGCAGATCGGTGGGGGATCCCCTCCACTTT
CDR3: CASRSVGDPLHF

V: TRBV19
J: TRBJ1-1
size: NA
D: NA
DNA: TGTGCCAGTAGTATAGGGGGCGCTGAAGCTTTCTTT
CDR3: CASSIGGAEAFF

V: TRBV9
J: TRBJ2-1
size: NA
D: NA
DNA: TGTGCCAGCAGCCATAGCGGAGCTGAGAATGAGCAGTTCTTC
CDR3: CASSHSGAENEQFF

V: TRBV7-2
J: TRBJ2-7
size: NA
D: NA
DNA: TGTGCCAGCAGCTTGGGACTGGCGCTCCGCGAGCAGTACTTC
CDR3: CASSLGLALREQYF

V: TRBV7-8
J: TRBJ1-6
size: NA
D: TRBD1
DNA: TGTGCCAGCAGCCCACGGATGGACAGGGATGATTCACCCCTCCACTTT
CDR3: CASSPRMDRDDSPLHF

V: TRBV5-1
J: TRBJ1-4
size: few
D: NA
DNA: TGCGCCAGCAGCTTGGCCGCTTCTAATGAAAAACTGTTTTTT
CDR3: CASSLAASNEKLFF

V: TRBV27
J: TRBJ2-3
size: NA
D: TRBD2
DNA: TGTGCCAGCAGTTTGACTAGCGGTGGCACAGATACGCAGTATTTT
CDR3: CASSLTSGGTDTQYF

V: TRBV28
J: TRBJ1-2
size: NA
D: NA
DNA: NA
CDR3: CASTLSTSGNNYGYTF

V: TRBV6-5
J: TRBJ2-7
size: NA
D: TRBD2
DNA: TGTGCCAGCAACCCGACTAGCGGGATCGGCTACGAGCAGTACTTC
CDR3: CASNPTSGIGYEQYF

V: TRBV5-6
J: TRBJ1-1
size: NA
D: NA
DNA: TGTGCCAGCAGCTTGTTCAACACTGAAGCTTTCTTT
CDR3: CASSLFNTEAFF

V: TRBV7-6
J: TRBJ2-3
size: NA
D: TRBD1
DNA: TGTGCCAGCAGCTCCGGACAGGCCGGCACAGATACGCAGTATTTT
CDR3: CASSSGQAGTDTQYF

V: TRBV12-5
J: TRBJ2-7
size: NA
D: NA
DNA: TGTGCTAGTGGTTTGGGGCTTTCGGCTTCCAACGAGCAGTACTTC
CDR3: CASGLGLSASNEQYF

V: TRBV4-1
J: TRBJ2-6
size: once
D: NA
DNA: TGCGCCAGCAGCCAAGCGGGACGGGTCTCTGGGGCCAACGTCCTGACTTTC
CDR3: CASSQAGRVSGANVLTF

V: TRBV6-1
J: TRBJ1-4
size: few
D: NA
DNA: TGTGCCAGCAGTCAAGCCCGGACTAATGAAAAACTGTTTTTT
CDR3: CASSQARTNEKLFF

V: TRBV6-5
J: TRBJ1-1
size: NA
D: TRBD1
DNA: TGTGCCAGCAGTTACCAGACAGGGACGGGTGAAGCTTTCTTT
CDR3: CASSYQTGTGEAFF

V: TRBV5-1
J: TRBJ2-5
size: NA
D: TRBD2
DNA: TGCGCCAGCGGGACTAGCGACAAAGAGACCCAGTACTTC
CDR3: CASGTSDKETQYF

V: TRBV6-5
J: TRBJ2-7
size: NA
D: TRBD1
DNA: TGTGCCATTCGCAGGGACAGGGAAAGGGACGAGCAGTACTTC
CDR3: CAIRRDRERDEQYF

V: TRBV10-3
J: TRBJ2-1
size: NA
D: TRBD2
DNA: TGTGCCAGCAGATTCTATGGGGGGGAGAATGAGCAGTTCTTC
CDR3: CASRFYGGENEQFF

V: TRBV5-1
J: TRBJ2-3
size: few
D: TRBD1
DNA: TGCGCCAGCAGCAGATTGGGGACAGGGCCTAGCACAGATACGCAGTATTTT
CDR3: CASSRLGTGPSTDTQYF

V: TRBV5-1
J: TRBJ2-5
size: once
D: NA
DNA: TGCGCCAGCAGCCGGGGGCGCGGGGAGACCCAGTACTTC
CDR3: CASSRGRGETQYF

V: TRBV7-2
J: TRBJ1-6
size: NA
D: NA
DNA: TGTGCCAGCAGCTTAGCTTTGGAGAATTCACCCCTCCACTTT
CDR3: CASSLALENSPLHF

V: TRBV6-1
J: TRBJ1-1
size: NA
D: NA
DNA: TGTGCCAGCAGCGTACAGGGCGCCACTGAAGCTTTCTTT
CDR3: CASSVQGATEAFF

V: TRBV7-2
J: TRBJ2-5
size: NA
D: NA
DNA: TGTGCCAGCAGCAGAGACAGACAAGAGACCCAGTACTTC
CDR3: CASSRDRQETQYF

V: TRBV7-2
J: TRBJ1-4
size: NA
D: NA
DNA: TGTGCCAGCAGCCCAGGGATAACTAATGAAAAACTGTTTTTT
CDR3: CASSPGITNEKLFF

V: TRBV10-1
J: TRBJ1-6
size: NA
D: NA
DNA: TGCGCCAGCAACCCCCGCAGGCCCCTGAGCTCCTATAATTCACCCCTCCACTTT
CDR3: CASNPRRPLSSYNSPLHF

V: TRBV11-2
J: TRBJ2-7
size: NA
D: TRBD1
DNA: TGTGCCAGCACCCCGGGACAGGGAGGCTACGAGCAGTACTTC
CDR3: CASTPGQGGYEQYF

V: TRBV7-2
J: TRBJ2-1
size: NA
D: NA
DNA: TGTGCCAGCAGCTTAGTATTAGTCTGGGACAATGAGCAGTTCTTC
CDR3: CASSLVLVWDNEQFF

V: TRBV18
J: TRBJ2-3
size: NA
D: NA
DNA: TGTGCCAGCTCACCTCTAAGGCCCGCCGATACGCAGTATTTT
CDR3: CASSPLRPADTQYF

V: TRBV9
J: TRBJ2-7
size: NA
D: NA
DNA: TGTGCCAGCAGCGTCGCGGGCCCGGTAGGCGAGCAGTACTTC
CDR3: CASSVAGPVGEQYF

V: TRBV5-1
J: TRBJ2-7
size: NA
D: NA
DNA: TGCGCCAGCAGCCTATCTCAGGGACGGGACGAGCAGTACTTC
CDR3: CASSLSQGRDEQYF

V: TRBV27
J: TRBJ2-3
size: NA
D: TRBD2
DNA: TGTGCCAGCAGTCCAAGCGGGAGTTGGCAGTATTTT
CDR3: CASSPSGSWQYF

V: TRBV18
J: TRBJ2-1
size: once
D: NA
DNA: TGTGCCAGCTCACCAGACACAAGCTCCTACAATGAGCAGTTCTTC
CDR3: CASSPDTSSYNEQFF

V: TRBV18
J: TRBJ1-2
size: once
D: TRBD1
DNA: TGTGCCAGCTCACCGACAGGGCTCTATGGCTACACCTTC
CDR3: CASSPTGLYGYTF

V: TRBV9
J: TRBJ1-5
size: NA
D: NA
DNA: TGTGCCAGCAGCGGAACAGGGACGGGTCAGCCCCAGCATTTT
CDR3: CASSGTGTGQPQHF